These 12 T cell receptor beta chains were sequenced from one sample in a study of OX40 agonist ivuxolimab in advanced cancers. Here immunoSEQ multiplex PCR was the method, and the copy in TCRdb shows in-frame clones only, minus some. The table shows approximately 41,000 clones, with around 92% occurring only once. This sample comprised CD4+ or CD8+ T cells sorted from blood, obtained in a trial of the OX40 agonist ivuxolimab. The receptors shown here come from an adult with an advanced solid tumor such as melanoma, head and neck, liver or kidney cancer.

This rearrangement joins TRBV6-5 to TRBJ2-5; a possible D gene is TRBD1 (5 bases). Between the trimmed V and J ends, which lost 6 bases and 2 bases, there was a span of 16 bases. Per the germline V gene, CDR1 is MNHEY and CDR2 is SVGAGI. CDR3 size: 15 residues. CDR3 in DNA: TGTGCCAGCAGCAAACTTTCGACAGAACAAGAGACCCAGTACTTC. This gives the protein CASSKLSTEQETQYF.

The rearrangement links TRBV27 to TRBJ1-2; 8 bases agree with TRBD1. The CDR3 is made up of 13 amino acids. V lost 4 bases to trimming and J lost 8 bases; unmatched junction nucleotides: 6. Germline V lookup: CDR1 MNHEY, CDR2 SMNVEV (reference sequence). The CDR3 DNA follows: TGTGCCAGCAGTTCTCAGGGGGCTTTGGGCTACACCTTC. Translating it yields CASSSQGALGYTF.

The chain combines TRBV5-6 with TRBJ2-5; the D gene is possibly TRBD2 (7 bases). Deletions cut 0 bases from V and 2 bases from J, with 14 bases between. Germline CDR1 and CDR2: SGHDT and YYEEEE. This CDR3 contains 16 residues. The CDR3 region is CASSLGGGGRQETQYF. CDR3 DNA sequence: TGTGCCAGCAGCTTGGGTGGGGGGGGCAGGCAAGAGACCCAGTACTTC. Supplemented by reference TRBV5-6 and TRBJ2-5, the full variable domain reads DAGVTQSPTHLIKTRGQQVTLRCSPKSGHDTVSWYQQALGQGPQFIFQYYEEEERQRGNFPDRFSGHQFPNYSSELNVNALLLGDSALYLCASSLGGGGRQETQYFGPGTRLLVL.

This rearrangement joins TRBV2 to TRBJ1-1, with D uncertain. The CDR3 has 13 residues. V was shortened by 1 base and J by 4 bases, with 7 bases between the two germline ends. Germline V CDR1 and CDR2: SNHLY, FYNNEI. This CDR3 reads CASSEEGFTEAFF. In nucleotides, the CDR3 is TGTGCCAGCAGTGAAGAGGGATTCACTGAAGCTTTCTTT.

V gene TRBV5-6 combines with J gene TRBJ1-3; D possibly corresponds to TRBD1 (6 bases). V lost 4 bases, J lost 3 bases, and 11 bases lay in between. Per germline, CDR1 SGHDT and CDR2 YYEEEE. The CDR3 loop spans 14 amino acids. Here the CDR3 reads CASSQTGHGNTIYF. DNA of the CDR3: TGTGCCAGCAGCCAAACAGGGCATGGAAACACCATATATTTT.

CDR3 amino acids: CASSFSSINTEAFF. DNA of the CDR3: TGCGCCAGCAGCTTCAGTAGCATTAACACTGAAGCTTTCTTT. The J gene is TRBJ1-1, the V gene TRBV5-1; D gene ambiguous. Germline V CDR1 and CDR2: SGHRS, YFSETQ. V was clipped by 2 bases and J by 2 bases, with 10 bases between them. The length of the CDR3 is 14 residues.

Concerning this clone: A junction boundary mismatches the germline segment, possibly from a read error. V gene TRBV2 combines with J gene TRBJ2-7; TRBD1 is a possible D gene (7 bases). CDR1 is SNHLY, CDR2 FYNNEI, per germline. The CDR3 length is 13 residues. The CDR3 sequence is CASSGAGGYGQYF. The CDR3 DNA follows: TGTGCCAGCAGTGGGGCAGGGGGGTACGGGCAGTACTTC.

The rearrangement joins TRBV10-3 to TRBJ1-1; no definite D call. Germline CDR1 and CDR2: ENHRY and SYGVKD. V was cut by 0 bases and J by 1 base, with 3 bases left in between. This CDR3 has 13 residues. In DNA, the CDR3 is TGTGCCATCAGTGAGTCCGGGAACACTGAAGCTTTCTTT. This codes for CAISESGNTEAFF.

This clone was picked up one time. The chain carries TRBV7-3 and TRBJ2-3, with TRBD2 identical over 11 bases. Losses at the gene ends were 10 bases for V and 2 bases for J; bases not matched to a gene: 8. The CDR3 is made up of 15 amino acids. CDR1 and CDR2 from the germline V gene are SGHTA and FQGTGA. In nucleotides, the CDR3 is TGTGCCACCGCGCTAGCGGGGGGCCCCACAGATACGCAGTATTTT. Amino acid sequence: CATALAGGPTDTQYF.

About this clone: The junction departs from germline at one end; a sequencing error may be responsible. J is TRBJ2-5 and V is TRBV7-7, with 11 nucleotides matching TRBD2. This CDR3 is built from 15 residues. CDR1 and CDR2 (germline): SSHAT, FNYEAQ (reference sequence). The CDR3 DNA is TGTGCTAGCAGCATTAGCGGGGGGGCTGTGGAGACCCAGTACTTC. This codes for CASSISGGAVETQYF.

V and J are TRBV23-1 and TRBJ2-2, with 7 bases identical to TRBD1. TRBV23-1 qualifies as an ORF whose function is uncertain. V was clipped by 2 bases and J by 4 bases; unmatched bases: 4. The CDR3 is 15 residues long. CDR3 sequence: CASSQIPGGTGELFF. The CDR3, as DNA: TGCGCCAGCAGTCAAATTCCAGGGGGCACCGGGGAGCTGTTTTTT.

V is TRBV6-4 and J is TRBJ2-1; possible D gene TRBD2, 6 bases. CDR3 length: 13 amino acids. Trimming removed 3 bases from V and 10 bases from J, with 13 bases in between. Germline V CDR1 and CDR2: MRHNA, SNTAGT. The CDR3 DNA is TGTGCCAGCAGTGAAAGTCTAGCGCGCGAGCAGTTCTTC. Translated, it gives CASSESLAREQFF.